This record concerns one TCR beta chain sequence. The antigen remains unidentified. This entry belongs to a study of monozygotic twins with inflammatory bowel disease. With eight separate reactions per sample, the authors made cDNA. For both chains, the TCRalpha and TCRbeta cDNA went through two nested PCRs of about 17 and 10 cycles. TCRdb reprocessed the 5' RACE reads; each CDR3 protein has one entry and no DNA is given. The table lists some 150,000 distinct CDR3 sequences, with less than 8% in the top ten. Study results and limitations: The authors note that differing immunosuppressive treatments may have added variability to patient repertoires.

The CDR3 has 15 residues. Germline V gives CDR1 MNHEY, CDR2 SMNVEV (reference sequence). The sample consisted of blood. This receptor was obtained from a human donor with ulcerative colitis or Crohn's disease, or a healthy co-twin of an affected twin (not recorded which). The chain is built from TRBV27 and TRBJ2-6; TCRdb's assignment of TRBD1 cannot be checked, as there is no DNA. The CDR3 region is CASSFGGSGANVLTF. Complete variable domain (other parts from reference TRBV27 and TRBJ2-6): EAQVTQNPRYLITVTGKKLTVTCSQNMNHEYMSWYRQDPGLGLRQIYYSMNVEVTDKGDVPEGYKVSRKEKRNFPLILESPSPNQTSLYFCASSFGGSGANVLTFGAGSRLTVL.